Following are 8 T cell receptor beta chains from one sample sequenced in a study of cytomegalovirus exposure and HLA in healthy donors (dated by TCRdb to 2017 to 2019). The receptor library was made with the immunoSEQ multiplex PCR assay. A mixture of 60 forward primers for TCR Vbeta segments and 13 reverse primers for TCR Jbeta segments was used in the multiplex PCR. Entries here come from immuneACCESS through TCRdb and include only in-frame sequences with V and J called. Some clones fail to appear in such tables; in the studies checked, an unresolved V gene covers under half of the shortfall, and the cause of the remainder is unknown. For this sample the table gives 100,000 to 150,000 clones, of which 83% were detected only once. The biggest ten clones account for around 1.3% of the sample. Sequenced material: PBMCs. The receptors shown here come from a girl under 10 years old in good health and CMV-seronegative.

The J gene is TRBJ2-1, the V gene TRBV5-4, with 11 nucleotides matching TRBD2. CDR3 size: 16 residues. Germline V gene data show CDR1 as SGHNT and CDR2 as YYREEE (reference sequence). V lost 4 bases to trimming and J lost 4 bases; unmatched junction nucleotides: 7. The CDR3 loop is CASSLPGTSGYNEQFF. CDR3 in DNA: TGTGCCAGCAGCCTCCCCGGGACTAGCGGATACAATGAGCAGTTCTTC.

Turning to this clone: An end of the junction does not agree with germline; a read error may underlie this. The chain has TRBV7-9 and TRBJ1-2; TRBD1 is a possible D gene (5 bases). CDR1 and CDR2 (germline): SEHNR, FQNEAQ (reference sequence). The CDR3 loop spans 11 amino acids. The CDR3 nucleotides are TGTGCCAGCAGCGCGGGACGGCAACTAATCTTC. It codes for CASSAGRQLIF. The full variable domain, with the rest looked up from reference TRBV7-9 and TRBJ1-2, is DTGVSQNPRHKITKRGQNVTFRCDPISEHNRLYWYRQTLGQGPEFLTYFQNEAQLEKSRLLSDRFSAERPKGSFSTLEIQRTEQGDSAMYLCASSAGRQLIFGSGTRLTVV.

The chain joins TRBV6-5 to TRBJ2-1; 8 bases are a match to TRBD2. The CDR3 is 15 amino acids. Germline CDR1 reads MNHEY; CDR2 reads SVGAGI. With 6 bases clipped from V and 3 bases from J, the junction kept 7 bases outside the gene matches. Here the CDR3 reads CASSHGLASYNEQFF. Written as DNA, the CDR3 is TGTGCCAGCAGCCATGGACTAGCAAGCTACAATGAGCAGTTCTTC.

This chain joins TRBV5-4 and TRBJ1-1; a possible D gene is TRBD1 (5 bases). This CDR3 is 13 amino acids long. Germline assignment: CDR1 SGHNT and CDR2 YYREEE (reference sequence). Between the trimmed V and J ends, which lost 6 bases and 3 bases, there was a span of 12 bases. CDR3 bases: TGTGCCAGCATCCTTTGGGGGGACACTGAAGCTTTCTTT. This translates into CASILWGDTEAFF.

The rearrangement joins TRBV5-6 to TRBJ2-7; 9 nucleotides agree with TRBD1. The CDR3 is made up of 16 amino acids. Germline lookup yields CDR1 SGHDT and CDR2 YYEEEE. V gave up 0 bases and J gave up 2 bases; unmatched junction bases: 6. The CDR3 loop is CASSLAGGQGAYEQYF. The CDR3, as DNA: TGTGCCAGCAGCTTGGCCGGGGGACAGGGAGCCTACGAGCAGTACTTC.

This clone was counted only a few times. This CDR3 reads CASSLGAGNNEQFF. The CDR3 bases are TGCGCCAGCAGCCTAGGAGCGGGGAACAATGAGCAGTTCTTC. The gene calls are TRBV4-3 and TRBJ2-1; 7 nucleotides agree with TRBD2. Germline lookup yields CDR1 LGHNA and CDR2 YSLEER. V trimming: 4 bases; J trimming: 5 bases; junction bases outside the gene matches: 5. This CDR3 has 14 residues.

This sequence joins TRBV29-1 and TRBJ1-5; TRBD1 is a possible D gene (5 bases). CDR3 length: 12 residues. V was pared by 4 bases and J by 7 bases, with 11 bases between. The germline CDR1 and CDR2 sequences are SQVTM and ANQGSEA. The CDR3 DNA reads TGCAGCGTTGGCGCACGGGGGCAGCCCCAGCATTTT. Translating it yields CSVGARGQPQHF.

The V and J genes are TRBV29-1 and TRBJ2-7; 8 nucleotides align to TRBD2. CDR3 length: 15 residues. The V gene end was trimmed by 4 bases and the J gene end by 6 bases; junction bases not matched to a gene: 14. Germline values: CDR1 SQVTM, CDR2 ANQGSEA. In nucleotides, the CDR3 is TGCAGCGTTGCGACTCTTCGGCGGGAGGTCGGCGAGCAGTACTTC. Its translation: CSVATLRREVGEQYF.